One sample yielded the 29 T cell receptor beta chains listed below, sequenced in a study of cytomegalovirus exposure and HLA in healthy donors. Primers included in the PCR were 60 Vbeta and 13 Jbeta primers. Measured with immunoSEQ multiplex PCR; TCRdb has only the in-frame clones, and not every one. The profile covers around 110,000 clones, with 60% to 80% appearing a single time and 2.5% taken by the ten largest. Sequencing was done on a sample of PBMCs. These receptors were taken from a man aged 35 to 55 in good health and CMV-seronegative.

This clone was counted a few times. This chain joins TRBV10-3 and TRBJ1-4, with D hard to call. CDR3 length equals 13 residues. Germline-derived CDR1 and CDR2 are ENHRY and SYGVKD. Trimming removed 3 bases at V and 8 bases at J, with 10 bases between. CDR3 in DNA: TGTGCCATCAGTGACACCGGAGGGGAAAAACTGTTTTTT. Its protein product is CAISDTGGEKLFF.

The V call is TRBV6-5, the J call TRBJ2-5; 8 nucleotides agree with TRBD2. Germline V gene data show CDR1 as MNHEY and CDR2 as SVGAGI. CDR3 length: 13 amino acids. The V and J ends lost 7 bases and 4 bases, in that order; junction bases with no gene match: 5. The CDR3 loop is CASTQRGGETQYF. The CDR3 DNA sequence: TGTGCCAGCACCCAACGGGGGGGAGAGACCCAGTACTTC.

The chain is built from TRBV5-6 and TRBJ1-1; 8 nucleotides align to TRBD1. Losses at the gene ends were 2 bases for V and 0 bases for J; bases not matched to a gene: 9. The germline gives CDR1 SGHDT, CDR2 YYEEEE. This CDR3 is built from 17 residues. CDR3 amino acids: CASSFSTGDMMNTEAFF. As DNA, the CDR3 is TGTGCCAGCAGCTTTTCGACAGGGGATATGATGAACACTGAAGCTTTCTTT.

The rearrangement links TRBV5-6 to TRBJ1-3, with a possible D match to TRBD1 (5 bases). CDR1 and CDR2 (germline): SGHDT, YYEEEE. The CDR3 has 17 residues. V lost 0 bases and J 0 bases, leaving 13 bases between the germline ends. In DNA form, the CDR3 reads TGTGCCAGCAGCTTGGCGTCGGGGGTTCCCTCTGGAAACACCATATATTTT. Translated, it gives CASSLASGVPSGNTIYF.

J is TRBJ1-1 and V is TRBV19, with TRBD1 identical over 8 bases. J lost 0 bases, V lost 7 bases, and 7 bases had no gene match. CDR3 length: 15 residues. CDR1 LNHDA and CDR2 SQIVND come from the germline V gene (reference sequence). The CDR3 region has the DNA TGTGCCAGTATGGGGGACAGGAACTTGAACACTGAAGCTTTCTTT. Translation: CASMGDRNLNTEAFF.

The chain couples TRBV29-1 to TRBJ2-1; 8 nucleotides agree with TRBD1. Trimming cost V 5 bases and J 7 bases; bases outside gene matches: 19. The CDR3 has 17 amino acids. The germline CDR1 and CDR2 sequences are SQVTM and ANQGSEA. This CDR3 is CSVTLFPGRGLRNEQFF. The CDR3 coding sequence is TGCAGCGTTACCCTTTTCCCCGGCAGGGGGCTGCGGAATGAGCAGTTCTTC.

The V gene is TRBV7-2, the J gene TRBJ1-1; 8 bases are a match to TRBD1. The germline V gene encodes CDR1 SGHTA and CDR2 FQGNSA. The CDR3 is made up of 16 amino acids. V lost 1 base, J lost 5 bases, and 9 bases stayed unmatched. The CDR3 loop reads CASSLGTGTGLTEAFF. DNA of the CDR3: TGTGCCAGCAGCTTAGGAACCGGGACAGGTTTGACTGAAGCTTTCTTT.

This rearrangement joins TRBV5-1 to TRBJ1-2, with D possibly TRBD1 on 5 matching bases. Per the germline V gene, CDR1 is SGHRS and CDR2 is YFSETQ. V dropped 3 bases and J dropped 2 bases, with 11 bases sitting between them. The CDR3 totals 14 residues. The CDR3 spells CASSSRQSNYGYTF. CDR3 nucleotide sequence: TGCGCCAGCAGCTCTCGACAGTCAAACTATGGCTACACCTTC.

CDR3 residues: CASSPQDRHCTF. The CDR3 coding sequence is TGTGCCAGCAGCCCCCAGGACAGACACTGTACCTTC. The V gene is TRBV11-2, the J gene TRBJ1-2; D may be TRBD1 (6 bases). CDR1 is SGHAT, CDR2 FQNNGV, per germline. The CDR3 contains 12 residues. V lost 5 bases, J lost 14 bases, and 18 bases lay in between.

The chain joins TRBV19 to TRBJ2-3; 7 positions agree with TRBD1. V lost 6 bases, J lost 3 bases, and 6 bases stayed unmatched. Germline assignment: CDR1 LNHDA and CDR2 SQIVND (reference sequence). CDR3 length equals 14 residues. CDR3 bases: TGTGCCAGTAGACCGACAGGGCTGACAGATACGCAGTATTTT. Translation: CASRPTGLTDTQYF.

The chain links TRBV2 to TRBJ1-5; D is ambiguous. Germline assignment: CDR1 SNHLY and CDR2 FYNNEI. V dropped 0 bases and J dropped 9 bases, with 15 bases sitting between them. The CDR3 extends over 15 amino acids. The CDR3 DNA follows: TGTGCCAGCAGTGAAGCGCGCAATACAGTGGGGCCCCAGCATTTT. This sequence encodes CASSEARNTVGPQHF.

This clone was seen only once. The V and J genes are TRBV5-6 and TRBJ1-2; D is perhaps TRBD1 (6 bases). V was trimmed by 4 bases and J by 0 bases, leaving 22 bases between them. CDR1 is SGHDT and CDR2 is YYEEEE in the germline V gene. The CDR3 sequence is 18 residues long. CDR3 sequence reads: CASSNPPGAELANYGYTF. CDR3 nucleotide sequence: TGTGCCAGCAGCAACCCCCCAGGGGCCGAACTGGCTAACTATGGCTACACCTTC.

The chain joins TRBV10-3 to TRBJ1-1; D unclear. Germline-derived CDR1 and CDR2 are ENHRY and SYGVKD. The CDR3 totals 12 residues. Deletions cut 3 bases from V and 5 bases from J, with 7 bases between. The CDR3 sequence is CAISETATEAFF. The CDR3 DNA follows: TGTGCCATCAGTGAAACCGCGACTGAAGCTTTCTTT.

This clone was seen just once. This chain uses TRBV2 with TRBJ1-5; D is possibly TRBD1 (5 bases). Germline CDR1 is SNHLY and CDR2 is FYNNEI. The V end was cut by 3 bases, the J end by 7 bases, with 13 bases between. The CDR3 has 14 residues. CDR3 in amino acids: CASSDGRAGQPQHF. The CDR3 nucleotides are TGTGCCAGCAGTGATGGCAGGGCAGGACAGCCCCAGCATTTT.

The CDR3 nucleotides are TGCGCCAGCAGCCGGACTACTCTCTACGAGCAGTACTTC. Its protein is CASSRTTLYEQYF. The rearrangement joins TRBV4-1 to TRBJ2-7; D may be TRBD2 (6 bases). Germline V lookup: CDR1 MGHRA, CDR2 YSYEKL. V was trimmed by 4 bases and J by 3 bases, leaving 10 bases between them. The CDR3 covers 13 residues.

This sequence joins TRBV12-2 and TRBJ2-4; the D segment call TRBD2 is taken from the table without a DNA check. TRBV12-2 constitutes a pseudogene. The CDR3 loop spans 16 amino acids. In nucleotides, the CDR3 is TGTGCAAGTCGCCCTTTCCCCTCGGGGGCCAAAAACATTCAGTACTTC. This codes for CASRPFPSGAKNIQYF.

CDR3 protein: CASSRTGDPRAKNIQYF. CDR3 nucleotides: TGTGCCAGCAGCAGGACAGGGGACCCAAGGGCCAAAAACATTCAGTACTTC. The chain links TRBV27 to TRBJ2-4; 9 bases fit TRBD1. This CDR3 is built from 17 residues. Germline CDR1 and CDR2: MNHEY and SMNVEV (reference sequence). J gave up 1 base and V 6 bases, and 10 bases lay outside the gene matches.

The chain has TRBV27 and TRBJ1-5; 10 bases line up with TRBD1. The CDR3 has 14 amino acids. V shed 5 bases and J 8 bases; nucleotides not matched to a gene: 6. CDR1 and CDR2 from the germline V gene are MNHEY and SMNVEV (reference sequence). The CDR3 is CASSLGQGTKPQHF. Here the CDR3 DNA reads TGTGCCAGCAGTCTGGGACAGGGGACAAAGCCCCAGCATTTT.

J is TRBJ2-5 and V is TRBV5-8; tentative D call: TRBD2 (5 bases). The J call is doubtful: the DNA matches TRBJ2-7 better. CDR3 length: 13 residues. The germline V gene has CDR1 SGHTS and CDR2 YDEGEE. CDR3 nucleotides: TGTGCCAGCAGCTCTGGGAGAGGGTACGAGCAGTACTTC. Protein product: CASSSGRGYEQYF.

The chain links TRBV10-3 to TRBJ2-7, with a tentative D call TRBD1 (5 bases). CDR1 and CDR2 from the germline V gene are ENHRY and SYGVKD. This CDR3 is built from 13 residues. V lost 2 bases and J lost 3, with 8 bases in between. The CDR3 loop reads CAISETGHYEQYF. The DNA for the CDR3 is TGTGCCATCAGTGAGACAGGCCACTACGAGCAGTACTTC.

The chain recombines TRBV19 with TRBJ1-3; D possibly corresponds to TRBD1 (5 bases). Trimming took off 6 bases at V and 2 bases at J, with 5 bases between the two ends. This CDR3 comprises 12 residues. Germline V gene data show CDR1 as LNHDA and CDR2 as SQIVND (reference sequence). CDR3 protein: CASRTAGNTIYF. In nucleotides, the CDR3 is TGTGCCAGTAGGACAGCTGGAAACACCATATATTTT.

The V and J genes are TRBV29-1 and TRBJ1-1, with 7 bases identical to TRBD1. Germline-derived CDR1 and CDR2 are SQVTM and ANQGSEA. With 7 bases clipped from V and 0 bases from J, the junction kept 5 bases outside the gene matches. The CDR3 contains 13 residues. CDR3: CSASDRLNTEAFF. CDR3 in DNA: TGCAGCGCCTCGGACAGGTTGAACACTGAAGCTTTCTTT.

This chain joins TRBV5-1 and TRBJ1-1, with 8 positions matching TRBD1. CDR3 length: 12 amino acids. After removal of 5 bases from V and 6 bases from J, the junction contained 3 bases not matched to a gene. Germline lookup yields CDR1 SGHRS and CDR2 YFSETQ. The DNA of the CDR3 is TGCGCCAGCAGTTCGGGACAGGCTGAAGCTTTCTTT. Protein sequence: CASSSGQAEAFF.

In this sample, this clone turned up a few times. CDR3 nucleotide sequence: TGCGCCAGCAGGAAGGACGGACAGTCGAATCAGCCCCAGCATTTT. Amino acids: CASRKDGQSNQPQHF. The chain joins TRBV5-1 to TRBJ1-5; tentative D call: TRBD1 (6 bases). This CDR3 is 15 amino acids long. CDR1 and CDR2 from the germline V gene are SGHRS and YFSETQ. Trimming left V 5 bases short and J 4 bases short, with 16 bases between. Full variable domain (missing parts from reference TRBV5-1 and TRBJ1-5): KAGVTQTPRYLIKTRGQQVTLSCSPISGHRSVSWYQQTPGQGLQFLFEYFSETQRNKGNFPGRFSGRQFSNSRSEMNVSTLELGDSALYLCASRKDGQSNQPQHFGDGTRLSIL.

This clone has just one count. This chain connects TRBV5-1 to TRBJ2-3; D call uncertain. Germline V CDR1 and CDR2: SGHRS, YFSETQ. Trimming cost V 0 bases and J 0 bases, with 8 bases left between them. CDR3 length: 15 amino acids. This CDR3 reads CASSLDTVSTDTQYF. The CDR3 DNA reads TGCGCCAGCAGCTTGGATACAGTTAGCACAGATACGCAGTATTTT.

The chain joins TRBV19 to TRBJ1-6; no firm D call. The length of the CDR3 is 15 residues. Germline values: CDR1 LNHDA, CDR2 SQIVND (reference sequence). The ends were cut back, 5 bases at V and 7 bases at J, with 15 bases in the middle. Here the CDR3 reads CASSPQAGINSPLHF. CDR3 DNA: TGTGCCAGTAGTCCTCAGGCCGGGATCAATTCACCCCTCCACTTT. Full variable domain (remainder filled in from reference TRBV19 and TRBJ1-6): DGGITQSPKYLFRKEGQNVTLSCEQNLNHDAMYWYRQDPGQGLRLIYYSQIVNDFQKGDIAEGYSVSREKKESFPLTVTSAQKNPTAFYLCASSPQAGINSPLHFGNGTRLTVT.

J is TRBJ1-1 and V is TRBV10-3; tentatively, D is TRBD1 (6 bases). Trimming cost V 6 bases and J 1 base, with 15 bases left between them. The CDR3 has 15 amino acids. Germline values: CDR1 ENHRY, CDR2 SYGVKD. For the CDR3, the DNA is TGTGCCATCAGGGAACAGGGAGACAAGAACACTGAAGCTTTCTTT. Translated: CAIREQGDKNTEAFF.

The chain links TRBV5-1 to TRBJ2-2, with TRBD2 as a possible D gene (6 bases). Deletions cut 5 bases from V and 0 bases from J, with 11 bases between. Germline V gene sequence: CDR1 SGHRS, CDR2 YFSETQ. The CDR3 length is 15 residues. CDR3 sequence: CASREGSSNTGELFF. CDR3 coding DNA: TGCGCCAGCAGGGAGGGCAGCTCGAACACCGGGGAGCTGTTTTTT. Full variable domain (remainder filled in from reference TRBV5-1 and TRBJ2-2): KAGVTQTPRYLIKTRGQQVTLSCSPISGHRSVSWYQQTPGQGLQFLFEYFSETQRNKGNFPGRFSGRQFSNSRSEMNVSTLELGDSALYLCASREGSSNTGELFFGEGSRLTVL.

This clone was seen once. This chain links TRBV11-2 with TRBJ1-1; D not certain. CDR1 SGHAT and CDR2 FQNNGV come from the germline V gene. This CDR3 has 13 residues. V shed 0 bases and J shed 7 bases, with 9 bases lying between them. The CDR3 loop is CASSLEGVGEAFF. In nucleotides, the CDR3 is TGTGCCAGCAGCTTAGAGGGCGTTGGTGAAGCTTTCTTT.